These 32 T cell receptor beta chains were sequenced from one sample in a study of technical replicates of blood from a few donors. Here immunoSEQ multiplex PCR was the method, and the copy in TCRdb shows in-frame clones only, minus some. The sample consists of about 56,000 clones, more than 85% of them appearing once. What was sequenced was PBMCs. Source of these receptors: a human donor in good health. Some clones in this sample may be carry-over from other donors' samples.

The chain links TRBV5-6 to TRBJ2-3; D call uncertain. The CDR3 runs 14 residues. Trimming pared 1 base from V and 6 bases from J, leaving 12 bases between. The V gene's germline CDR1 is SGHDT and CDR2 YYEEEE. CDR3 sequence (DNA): TGTGCCAGCAGCTTGTTACAGCCTGGGGATACGCAGTATTTT. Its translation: CASSLLQPGDTQYF.

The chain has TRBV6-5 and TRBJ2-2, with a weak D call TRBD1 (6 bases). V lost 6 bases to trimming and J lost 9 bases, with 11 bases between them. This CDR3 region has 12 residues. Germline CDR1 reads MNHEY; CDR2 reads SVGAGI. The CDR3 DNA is TGTGCCAGCAGCCAGGGGTTTAGGGAGCTGTTTTTT. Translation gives CASSQGFRELFF.

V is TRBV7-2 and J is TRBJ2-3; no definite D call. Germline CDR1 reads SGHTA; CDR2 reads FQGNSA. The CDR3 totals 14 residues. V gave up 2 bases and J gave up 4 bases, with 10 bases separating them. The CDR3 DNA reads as TGTGCCAGCAGCTTACTCCTTAGTTCAGATACGCAGTATTTT. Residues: CASSLLLSSDTQYF.

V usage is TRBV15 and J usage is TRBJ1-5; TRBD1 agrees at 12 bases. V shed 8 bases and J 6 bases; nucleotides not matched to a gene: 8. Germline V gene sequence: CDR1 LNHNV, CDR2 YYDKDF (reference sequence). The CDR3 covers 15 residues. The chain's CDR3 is CATSSGTGGGQPQHF. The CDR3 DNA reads TGTGCCACCTCGAGCGGGACAGGGGGCGGTCAGCCCCAGCATTTT. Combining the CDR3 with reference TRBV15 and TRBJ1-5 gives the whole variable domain DAMVIQNPRYQVTQFGKPVTLSCSQTLNHNVMYWYQQKSSQAPKLLFHYYDKDFNNEADTPDNFQSRRPNTSFCFLDIRSPGLGDTAMYLCATSSGTGGGQPQHFGDGTRLSIL.

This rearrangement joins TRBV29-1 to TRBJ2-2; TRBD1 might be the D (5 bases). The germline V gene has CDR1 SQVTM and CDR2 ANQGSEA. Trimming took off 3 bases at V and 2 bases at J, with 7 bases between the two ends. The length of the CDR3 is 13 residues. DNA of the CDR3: TGCAGCGTTGACAGGGCTAACACCGGGGAGCTGTTTTTT. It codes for CSVDRANTGELFF.

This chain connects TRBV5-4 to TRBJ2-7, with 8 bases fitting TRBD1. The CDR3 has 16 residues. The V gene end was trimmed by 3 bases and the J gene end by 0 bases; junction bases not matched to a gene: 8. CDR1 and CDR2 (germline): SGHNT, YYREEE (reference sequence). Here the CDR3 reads CASSYLTGGLSYEQYF. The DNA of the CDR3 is TGTGCCAGCAGCTATTTAACAGGGGGTCTCTCCTACGAGCAGTACTTC.

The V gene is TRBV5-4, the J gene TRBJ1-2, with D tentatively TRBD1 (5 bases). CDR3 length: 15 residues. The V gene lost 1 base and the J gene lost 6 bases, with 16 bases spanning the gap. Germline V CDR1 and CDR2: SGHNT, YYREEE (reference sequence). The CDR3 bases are TGTGCCAGCAGCTTGCAACGGCAGGGACTTGATGGCTACACCTTC. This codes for CASSLQRQGLDGYTF.

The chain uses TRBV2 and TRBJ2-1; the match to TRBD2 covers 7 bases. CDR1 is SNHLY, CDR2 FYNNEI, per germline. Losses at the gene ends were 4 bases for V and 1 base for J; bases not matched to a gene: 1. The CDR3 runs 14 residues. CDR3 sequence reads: CASSGTRSYNEQFF. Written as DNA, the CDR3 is TGTGCCAGCAGTGGGACTAGGTCCTACAATGAGCAGTTCTTC.

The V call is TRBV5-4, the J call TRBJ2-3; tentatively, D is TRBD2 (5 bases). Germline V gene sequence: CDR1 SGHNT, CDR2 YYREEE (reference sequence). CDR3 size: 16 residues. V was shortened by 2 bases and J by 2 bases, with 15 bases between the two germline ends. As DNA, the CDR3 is TGTGCCAGCAGCTTCGGAGAGGGTGGGGTCACAGATACGCAGTATTTT. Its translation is CASSFGEGGVTDTQYF.

The CDR3 is CASSEVSDRHNEQFF. CDR3 coding DNA: TGTGCCAGCAGTGAAGTCAGCGACAGACACAATGAGCAGTTCTTC. The chain uses TRBV6-1 and TRBJ2-1; a possible D gene is TRBD1 (5 bases). CDR1 and CDR2 from the germline V gene are MNHNS and SASEGT. This CDR3 is 15 amino acids long. With 1 base removed from V and 5 bases from J, the gap between germline ends came to 12 bases.

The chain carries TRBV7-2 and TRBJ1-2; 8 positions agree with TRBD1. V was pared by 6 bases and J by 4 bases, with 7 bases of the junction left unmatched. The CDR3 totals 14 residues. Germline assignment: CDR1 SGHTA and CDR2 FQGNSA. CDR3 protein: CASRGQAEPYGYTF. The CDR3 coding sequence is TGTGCCAGCAGGGGACAGGCCGAACCCTATGGCTACACCTTC.

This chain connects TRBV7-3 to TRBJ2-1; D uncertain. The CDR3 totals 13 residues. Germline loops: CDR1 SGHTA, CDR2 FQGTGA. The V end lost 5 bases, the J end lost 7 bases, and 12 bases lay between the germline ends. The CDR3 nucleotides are TGTGCCAGCAGCATACAATCTAGTAATGAGCAGTTCTTC. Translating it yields CASSIQSSNEQFF.

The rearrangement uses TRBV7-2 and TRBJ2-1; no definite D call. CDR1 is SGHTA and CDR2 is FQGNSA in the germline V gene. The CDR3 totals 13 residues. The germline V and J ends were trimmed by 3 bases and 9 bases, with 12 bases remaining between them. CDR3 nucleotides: TGTGCCAGCAGCTTGACTTTTGGCACTGAGCAGTTCTTC. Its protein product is CASSLTFGTEQFF.

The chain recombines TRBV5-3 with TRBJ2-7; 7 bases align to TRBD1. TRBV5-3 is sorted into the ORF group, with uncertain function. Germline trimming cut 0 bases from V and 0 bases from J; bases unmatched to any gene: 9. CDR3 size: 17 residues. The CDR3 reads CARSLAPTTGTSYEQYF. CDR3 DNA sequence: TGTGCCAGAAGCTTGGCCCCTACGACAGGGACCTCCTACGAGCAGTACTTC.

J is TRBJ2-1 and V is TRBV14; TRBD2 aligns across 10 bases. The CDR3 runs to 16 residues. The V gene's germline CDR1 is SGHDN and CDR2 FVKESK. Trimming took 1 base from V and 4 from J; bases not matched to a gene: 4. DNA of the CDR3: TGTGCCAGCAGCCAAGCCCCTAGCGGGGGTTACAATGAGCAGTTCTTC. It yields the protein CASSQAPSGGYNEQFF.

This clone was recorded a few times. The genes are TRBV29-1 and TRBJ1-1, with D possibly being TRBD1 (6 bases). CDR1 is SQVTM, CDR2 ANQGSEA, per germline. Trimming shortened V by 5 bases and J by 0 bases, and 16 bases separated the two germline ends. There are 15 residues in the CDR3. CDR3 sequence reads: CSVNTGTLMNTEAFF. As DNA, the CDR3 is TGCAGCGTTAATACCGGGACACTAATGAACACTGAAGCTTTCTTT.

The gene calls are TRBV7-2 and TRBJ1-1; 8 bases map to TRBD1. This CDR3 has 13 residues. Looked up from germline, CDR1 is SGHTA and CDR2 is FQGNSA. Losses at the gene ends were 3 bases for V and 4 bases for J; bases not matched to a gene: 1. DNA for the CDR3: TGTGCCAGCAGCTTTGACAGGGGCACTGAAGCTTTCTTT. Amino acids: CASSFDRGTEAFF.

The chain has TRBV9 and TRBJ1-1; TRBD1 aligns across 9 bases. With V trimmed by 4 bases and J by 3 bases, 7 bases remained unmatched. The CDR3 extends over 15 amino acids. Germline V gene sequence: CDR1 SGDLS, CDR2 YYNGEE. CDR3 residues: CASSPLGTGHTEAFF. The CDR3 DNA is TGTGCCAGCAGCCCTTTAGGGACAGGGCACACTGAAGCTTTCTTT.

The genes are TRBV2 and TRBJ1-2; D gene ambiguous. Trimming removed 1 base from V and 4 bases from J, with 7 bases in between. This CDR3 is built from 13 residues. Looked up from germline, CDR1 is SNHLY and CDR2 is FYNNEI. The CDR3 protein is CASSEGEGYGYTF. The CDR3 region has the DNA TGTGCCAGCAGTGAAGGAGAGGGCTATGGCTACACCTTC.

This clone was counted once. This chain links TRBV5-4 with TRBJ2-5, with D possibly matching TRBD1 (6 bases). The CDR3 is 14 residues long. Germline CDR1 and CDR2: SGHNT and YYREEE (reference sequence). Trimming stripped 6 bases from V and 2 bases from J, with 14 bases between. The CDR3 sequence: CASKKQGAQETQYF. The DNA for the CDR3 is TGTGCCAGCAAAAAACAGGGCGCACAAGAGACCCAGTACTTC.

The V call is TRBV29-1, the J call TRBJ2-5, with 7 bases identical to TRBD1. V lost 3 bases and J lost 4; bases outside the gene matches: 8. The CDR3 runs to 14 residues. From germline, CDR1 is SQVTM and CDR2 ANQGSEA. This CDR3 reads CSVDHRGGGETQYF. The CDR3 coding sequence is TGCAGCGTTGACCACAGGGGTGGGGGAGAGACCCAGTACTTC.

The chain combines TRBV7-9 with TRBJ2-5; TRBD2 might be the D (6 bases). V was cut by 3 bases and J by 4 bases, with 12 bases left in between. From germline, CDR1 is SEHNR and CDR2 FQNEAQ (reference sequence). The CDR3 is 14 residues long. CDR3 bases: TGTGCCAGCAGCTTGGGTCTAGCGATAGAGACCCAGTACTTC. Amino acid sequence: CASSLGLAIETQYF.

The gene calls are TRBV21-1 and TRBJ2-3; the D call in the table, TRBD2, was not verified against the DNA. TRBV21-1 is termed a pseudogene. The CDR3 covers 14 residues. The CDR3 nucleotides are TGTGCCAGCAGAATAGCGGGGGGTCCAGATACGCAGTATTTT. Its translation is CASRIAGGPDTQYF.

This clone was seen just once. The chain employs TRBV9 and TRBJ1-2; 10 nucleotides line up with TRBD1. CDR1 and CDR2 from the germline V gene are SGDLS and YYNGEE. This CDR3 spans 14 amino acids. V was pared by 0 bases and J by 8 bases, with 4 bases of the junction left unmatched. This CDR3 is CASSVVGTGAGYTF. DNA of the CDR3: TGTGCCAGCAGCGTAGTGGGGACAGGGGCCGGCTACACCTTC.

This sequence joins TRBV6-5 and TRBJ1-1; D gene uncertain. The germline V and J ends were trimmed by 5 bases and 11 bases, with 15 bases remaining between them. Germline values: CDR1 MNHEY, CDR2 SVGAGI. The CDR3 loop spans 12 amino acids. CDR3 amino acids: CASSGPLGGAFF. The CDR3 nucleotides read TGTGCCAGCAGTGGACCTTTAGGAGGGGCTTTCTTT.

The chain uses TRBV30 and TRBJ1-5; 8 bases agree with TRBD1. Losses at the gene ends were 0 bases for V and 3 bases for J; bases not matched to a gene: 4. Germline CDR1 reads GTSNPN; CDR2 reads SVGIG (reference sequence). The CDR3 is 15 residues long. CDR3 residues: CAWSVPDRVNQPQHF. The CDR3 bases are TGTGCCTGGAGTGTACCGGACAGGGTCAATCAGCCCCAGCATTTT. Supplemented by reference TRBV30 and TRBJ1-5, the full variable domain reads SQTIHQWPATLVQPVGSPLSLECTVEGTSNPNLYWYRQAAGRGLQLLFYSVGIGQISSEVPQNLSASRPQDRQFILSSKKLLLSDSGFYLCAWSVPDRVNQPQHFGDGTRLSIL.

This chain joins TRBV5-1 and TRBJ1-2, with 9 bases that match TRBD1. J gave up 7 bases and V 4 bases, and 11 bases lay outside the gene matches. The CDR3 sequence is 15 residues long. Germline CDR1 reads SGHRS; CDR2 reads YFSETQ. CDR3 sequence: CASSPTGTGLGGYTF. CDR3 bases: TGCGCCAGCAGCCCAACCGGGACAGGGTTGGGTGGCTACACCTTC.

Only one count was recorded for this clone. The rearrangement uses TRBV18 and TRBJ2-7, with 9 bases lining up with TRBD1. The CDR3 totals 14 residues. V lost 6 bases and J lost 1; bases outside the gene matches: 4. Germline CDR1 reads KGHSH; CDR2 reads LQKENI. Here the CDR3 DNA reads TGTGCCAGCTCCGGACAGGGGTATTCCTACGAGCAGTACTTC. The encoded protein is CASSGQGYSYEQYF.

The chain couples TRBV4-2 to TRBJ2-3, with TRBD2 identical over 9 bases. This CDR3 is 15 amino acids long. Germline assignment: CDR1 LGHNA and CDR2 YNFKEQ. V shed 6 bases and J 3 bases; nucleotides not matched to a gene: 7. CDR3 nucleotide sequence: TGTGCCAGCAGGGCGACTAGCGGCGGGACAGATACGCAGTATTTT. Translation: CASRATSGGTDTQYF.

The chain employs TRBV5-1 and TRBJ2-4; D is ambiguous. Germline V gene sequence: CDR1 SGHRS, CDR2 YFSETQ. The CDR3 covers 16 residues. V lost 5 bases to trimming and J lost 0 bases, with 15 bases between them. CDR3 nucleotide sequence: TGCGCCAGCAGGGGTACTAAAAATCGAGCCAAAAACATTCAGTACTTC. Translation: CASRGTKNRAKNIQYF.

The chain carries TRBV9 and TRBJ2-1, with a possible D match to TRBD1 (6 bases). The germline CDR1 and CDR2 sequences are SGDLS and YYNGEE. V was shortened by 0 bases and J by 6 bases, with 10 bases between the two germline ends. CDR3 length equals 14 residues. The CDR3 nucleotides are TGTGCCAGCAGCGTAGCACAGGGCGGCAATGAGCAGTTCTTC. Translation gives CASSVAQGGNEQFF.

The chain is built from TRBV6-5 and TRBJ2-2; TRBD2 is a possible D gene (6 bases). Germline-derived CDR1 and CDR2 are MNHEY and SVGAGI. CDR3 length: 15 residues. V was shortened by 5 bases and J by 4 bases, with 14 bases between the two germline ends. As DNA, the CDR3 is TGTGCCAGCAGTCTCACTAGCTATCTCACCGGGGAGCTGTTTTTT. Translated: CASSLTSYLTGELFF.